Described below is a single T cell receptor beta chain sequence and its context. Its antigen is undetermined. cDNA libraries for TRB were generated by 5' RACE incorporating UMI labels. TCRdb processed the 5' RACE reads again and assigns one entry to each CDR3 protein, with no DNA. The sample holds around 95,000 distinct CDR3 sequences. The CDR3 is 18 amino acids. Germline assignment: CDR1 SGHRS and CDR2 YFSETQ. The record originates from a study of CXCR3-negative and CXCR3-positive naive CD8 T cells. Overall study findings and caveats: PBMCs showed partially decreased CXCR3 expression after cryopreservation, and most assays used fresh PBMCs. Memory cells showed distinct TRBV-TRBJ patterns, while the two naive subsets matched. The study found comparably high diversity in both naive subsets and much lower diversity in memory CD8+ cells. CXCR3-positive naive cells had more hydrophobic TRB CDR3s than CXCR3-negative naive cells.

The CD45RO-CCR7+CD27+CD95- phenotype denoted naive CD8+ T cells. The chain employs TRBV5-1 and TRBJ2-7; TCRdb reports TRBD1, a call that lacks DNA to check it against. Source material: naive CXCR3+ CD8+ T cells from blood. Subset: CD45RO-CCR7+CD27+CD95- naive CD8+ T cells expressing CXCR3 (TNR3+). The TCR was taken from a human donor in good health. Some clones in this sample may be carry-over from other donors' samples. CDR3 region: CASSLTGAGAGSSYEQYF.